This T cell receptor (beta chain) was found in a study of spatial heterogeneity in lung cancer. Study overall: Alpha-chain sequences were consistently detected in smaller numbers than beta-chain sequences.

A note on this clonotype: Antigen: not known.

Individual TCR cDNA molecules each bore their own unique molecular identifier. TCRdb passed the 5' RACE reads through MiXCR, listing each CDR3 protein once. This sample carries about 85,000 distinct CDR3 sequences, approximately 20% of them seen once, and the ten largest clones take 6.2%. Time point meaning: sample taken at primary tumor resection. Whole RNA came from tumor, nontumor lung or frozen PBMC and was sequenced without being sorted. The CDR3 is 13 residues long. CDR1 and CDR2 from the germline V gene are LGHDT and YNNKEL (reference sequence). Trimming took off 11 bases at V and 8 bases at J, with 19 bases between the two ends. The study's findings and limits: Circulating ubiquitous expanded tumor TCRs were observed more frequently at resection than at follow-up.

V usage is TRBV3-1 and J usage is TRBJ2-1; a weak D match, TRBD2 (6 bases). The sequence was obtained from a male donor with early-stage non-small cell lung cancer. Sequenced here: PBMCs, sampled at surgery. The CDR3 sequence is CASNGRGRDEQFF. The CDR3 nucleotides are TGTGCCTCAAATGGGCGGGGCCGGGATGAGCAGTTCTTC.